Below are 8 T cell receptor beta chains sequenced from a single sample in a study of human T cells and chemical hapten exposure. TCRdb fed the RACE reads into MiXCR, producing one record per CDR3 protein. Of 65,000 or so distinct CDR3 sequences detected, around 6.5% appear once; the ten largest clones hold roughly 3%. Time point described: healthy volunteer bleed at 6 weeks. Unfractionated whole blood yielded total RNA. Sequenced input: whole blood. The receptors were gathered from a female donor in good health. Some clones in this sample may be carry-over from other donors' samples.

The chain recombines TRBV29-1 with TRBJ2-4, with 9 bases identical to TRBD1. This CDR3 has 15 residues. The junction had 12 bases not matched to a gene; V was cut back by 4 bases and J by 8 bases. In germline, CDR1 is SQVTM, CDR2 ANQGSEA. The CDR3 nucleotides read TGCAGCGTTGCCTATTGGACAGGGGTTGTGGACATTCAGTACTTC. Protein product: CSVAYWTGVVDIQYF.

This clonotype was observed at least ten times. The rearrangement uses TRBV20-1 and TRBJ1-5; maybe TRBD1 (6 bases). Trimming left V 1 base short and J 2 bases short, with 12 bases between. Looked up from germline, CDR1 is DFQATT and CDR2 is SNEGSKA (reference sequence). The CDR3 totals 15 residues. This chain's CDR3 is CSARATGKGNQPQHF. For the CDR3, the DNA is TGCAGTGCTAGAGCTACAGGGAAGGGCAATCAGCCCCAGCATTTT.

This clonotype has a count of ten or more. The gene calls are TRBV28 and TRBJ1-1; D call uncertain. This CDR3 comprises 14 residues. Germline V gene data show CDR1 as MDHEN and CDR2 as SYDVKM. With 2 bases removed from V and 6 bases from J, the gap between germline ends came to 13 bases. CDR3 DNA sequence: TGTGCCAGCAGTTTAGAAGGGTGGAGCGCTGAAGCTTTCTTT. It yields the protein CASSLEGWSAEAFF.

This clonotype was found a few times. This chain joins TRBV12-3 or TRBV12-4 and TRBJ1-4, with 9 bases identical to TRBD1. The CDR3 has 16 amino acids. J lost 6 bases, V lost 4 bases, and 9 bases had no gene match. The CDR3 DNA reads as TGTGCCAGCAGTTCGATACAGGGGGCGTTAGATGAAAAACTGTTTTTT. Translated, it gives CASSSIQGALDEKLFF.

In this sample, this clonotype turned up many times. V is TRBV12-3 or TRBV12-4 and J is TRBJ1-6, with D perhaps matching TRBD1 (5 bases). This CDR3 contains 15 residues. V lost 1 base, J lost 9 bases, and 13 bases lay in between. The CDR3 here is CASSLGQGGTSPLHF. The DNA of the CDR3 is TGTGCCAGCAGTTTAGGGCAGGGCGGGACTTCACCCCTCCACTTT.

This clonotype occurred many times. The gene calls are TRBV28 and TRBJ2-4; no clear D. Deletions cut 6 bases from V and 0 bases from J, with 12 bases between. Per the germline V gene, CDR1 is MDHEN and CDR2 is SYDVKM. CDR3 length: 15 residues. The CDR3 sequence: CASRSPSLAKNIQYF. Written as DNA, the CDR3 is TGTGCCAGCAGGAGCCCGTCGCTAGCCAAAAACATTCAGTACTTC.

This clonotype was seen many times. The genes are TRBV21-1 and TRBJ2-5; the table calls TRBD1, which could not be checked here. TRBV21-1 is classified as a pseudogene. The length of the CDR3 is 14 residues. In DNA form, the CDR3 reads TGTGCCAGCAGCCGAGGGACAGGCGAAGAGACCCAGTACTTC. This sequence encodes CASSRGTGEETQYF.

This clonotype was seen repeatedly, ten times or more. The rearrangement joins TRBV4-2 to TRBJ1-1; D unresolved. CDR1 and CDR2 (germline): LGHNA, YNFKEQ. CDR3 size: 12 residues. The V end was cut by 3 bases, the J end by 11 bases, with 13 bases between. CDR3 DNA: TGTGCCAGCAGCCATTCCCGACTAGCGGCTTTCTTT. This gives the protein CASSHSRLAAFF.